Given below is one T cell receptor (beta chain) in context. What this receptor recognizes is not known. Per-base qualities were not stored, and no clone one base away is much larger. CDR1 and CDR2, per the germline V gene, are MGHRA and YSYEKL. The CDR3 starts with the cysteine, ends with the phenylalanine, and has 14 residues. Of all the DNA, just the CDR3 is kept, 42 bases in frame from base 1. V loses 2 bases of germline sequence and J loses 2 bases, and the interval between the two ends is 9 bases. The sample belongs to a study of OX40 agonist ivuxolimab in advanced cancers. Describing the broader study: Ivuxolimab, which targeted the costimulatory receptor OX40 (CD134), was an agonistic, fully human IgG2 monoclonal antibody. Intravenous ivuxolimab was administered to patients every 2 weeks at six dose levels: 0.01, 0.1, 0.3, 1.5, 3 and 10 mg/kg. Among the 52 dose-escalation patients, about 20 had hepatocellular carcinoma, around 15 melanoma, 9 renal cell carcinoma and 9 head and neck cancer. A male proportion of around 81% and a mean age of 60 years, ranging from roughly 23 to 85, were recorded for the dose-escalation cohort. Patients were allowed to have had prior anti-PD-1, anti-PD-L1 or anti-CTLA-4 therapy, and 30% to 40% of the dose-escalation patients had previously received checkpoint inhibitors. Partial responses were achieved by three dose-escalation patients, of whom one had hepatocellular carcinoma and two had cutaneous melanoma. The point of sequencing TCRbeta in the periphery was to test whether ivuxolimab changed TCR sequence diversity and drove clonal T-cell expansion. The paper describes the monotherapy dose-escalation part (N of about 54 patients) of the phase I trial of ivuxolimab.

The trial excluded patients who had a history of autoimmune disease or who were on systemic immunosuppression. Peripheral blood for TCR sequencing was collected from all dose cohorts at baseline, on cycle 4 day 1, and on cycle 7 day 1. Samples were obtained from an open-label, multicenter, first-in-human phase I dose-escalation trial of ivuxolimab. Adults with locally advanced or metastatic melanoma, renal cell carcinoma, hepatocellular carcinoma or head and neck squamous cell carcinoma were enrolled in the trial. Before TCR sequencing, CD4+ T cells and CD8+ T cells were sorted from peripheral blood as separate populations. Broad study findings and their caveats: Low levels of normalized T-cell clonal expansion were also seen in some nonresponding patients. At doses of 0.1 to 3.0 mg/kg, clonal expansion of both CD4+ and CD8+ blood T cells was observed from baseline to week 6. After ivuxolimab, more expanded clones were found on average in CD8+ T cells than in CD4+ T cells. The antigen specificity of the peripheral T cells that underwent clonal expansion was not determined. In the 0.1-3.0 mg/kg groups, partial responders had among the lowest normalized peripheral clonal expansion, particularly in CD8+ T cells.

For sequencing of the TCRbeta CDR3 region, genomic DNA was extracted from the sorted cells. TCRbeta CDR3 regions were sequenced using the immunoSEQ Assay. TCRdb stores this immuneACCESS table with in-frame sequences only. Part of the clones is absent; in the studies checked, under half of the shortfall reflects unresolved V genes, and no reason is known for the rest. This sample lists approximately 62,000 clones; around 93% were detected once. Roughly 13% of the sample goes to the ten largest clones. This specimen was CD4+ or CD8+ T cells sorted from blood, taken in a trial of the OX40 agonist ivuxolimab. This TCR was recovered from an adult with an advanced solid tumor such as melanoma, head and neck, liver or kidney cancer. The rearrangement joined TRBV4-1 to TRBJ1-1; the D gene is not confidently resolved. The nucleotide sequence reads as follows: TGCGCCAGCAGCCAACCTACAGAAAACACTGAAGCTTTCTTT. Its translation is CASSQPTENTEAFF.